A single sample gave rise to the 20 T cell receptor beta chains below, sequenced in a study of shared clonotypes between healthy human individuals. TCRdb keeps only in-frame clones here, not all; method: immunoSEQ multiplex PCR. The repertoire consists of over a million clones, with approximately 80% occurring once and the leading ten covering 0.61%. The specimen was memory CD4+ T cells from PBMCs. The subset here: CD45RA-negative fraction. Source of these receptors: a man between 18 and 29 years old in good health. Some clones in this sample may be carry-over from other donors' samples.

The chain joins TRBV4-1 to TRBJ1-2; weak D call: TRBD1 (5 bases). Per the germline V gene, CDR1 is MGHRA and CDR2 is YSYEKL. The ends were cut back, 7 bases at V and 3 bases at J, with 30 bases in the middle. The CDR3 covers 19 residues. CDR3 amino acids: CASTSLRIRDQGSHYGYTF. The CDR3, as DNA: TGCGCCAGCACTAGCCTTCGGATCCGGGACCAAGGGTCTCACTATGGCTACACCTTC.

CDR3 nucleotides: TGTGCCAGCAGCCCGGCGGGTCAGCCCCAGCATTTT. It translates to CASSPAGQPQHF. The chain is built from TRBV5-5 and TRBJ1-5; no reliable D call. V lost 4 bases, J lost 6 bases, and 8 bases lay in between. The CDR3 has 12 amino acids. Germline V gives CDR1 SGHKS, CDR2 YYEKEE (reference sequence).

Of note for this clone: Since a far larger clone is one base different, this is likely a read error. The rearrangement joins TRBV28 to TRBJ2-6; D is unresolved. V dropped 2 bases and J dropped 2 bases, with 4 bases sitting between them. From germline, CDR1 is MDHEN and CDR2 SYDVKM. The CDR3 totals 14 residues. The CDR3 sequence: CASSLHPGANVLTF. CDR3 bases: TGTGCCAGCAGTTTACACCCTGGGGCCAACGTCCTGACTTTC.

The chain joins TRBV7-9 to TRBJ2-3; D gene unclear. With 5 bases removed from V and 0 bases from J, the gap between germline ends came to 9 bases. This CDR3 has 14 residues. In germline, CDR1 is SEHNR, CDR2 FQNEAQ (reference sequence). CDR3 sequence reads: CASSARMSTDTQYF. The CDR3 nucleotides read TGTGCCAGCAGCGCCAGGATGAGCACAGATACGCAGTATTTT.

This clone has at least ten counts. J is TRBJ2-7 and V is TRBV4-2; D gene unclear. Looked up from germline, CDR1 is LGHNA and CDR2 is YNFKEQ. This CDR3 has 14 residues. V was clipped by 1 base and J by 0 bases, with 7 bases between them. The CDR3 is CASSQGPASYEQYF. In nucleotides, the CDR3 is TGTGCCAGCAGCCAAGGTCCGGCCTCCTACGAGCAGTACTTC.

J is TRBJ1-3 and V is TRBV14; D is unresolved. CDR1 and CDR2 (germline): SGHDN, FVKESK. With 1 base removed from V and 0 bases from J, the gap between germline ends came to 7 bases. This CDR3 comprises 15 residues. CDR3 protein: CASSQGGHSGNTIYF. The CDR3, as DNA: TGTGCCAGCAGCCAAGGGGGTCACTCTGGAAACACCATATATTTT.

Worth noting for this clone: At one boundary the junction diverges from the germline segment, which might be a read error. The chain uses TRBV4-2 and TRBJ2-7, with TRBD2 matching over 8 bases. The CDR3 length is 12 residues. Germline V gene data show CDR1 as LGHNA and CDR2 as YNFKEQ. The CDR3 sequence is CASSKAASGSYF. The DNA of the CDR3 is TGTGCCAGCAGCAAGGCGGCCAGCGGGAGTTATTTC.

The V gene is TRBV7-2, the J gene TRBJ1-1; D ambiguous. V was shortened by 5 bases and J by 0 bases, with 7 bases between the two germline ends. There are 13 residues in the CDR3. Germline V gene sequence: CDR1 SGHTA, CDR2 FQGNSA. In DNA form, the CDR3 reads TGTGCCAGCAGCCCCCAAATGAACACTGAAGCTTTCTTT. Residues: CASSPQMNTEAFF.

The CDR3, as DNA: TGTGCCAGCGGCGCCCGAACTTTGCAGGACGGCGGGAATGAGCAGTTCTTC. It specifies CASGARTLQDGGNEQFF. The gene calls are TRBV21-1 and TRBJ2-1; the table's D call TRBD2 went unverified against the DNA. TRBV21-1 is termed a pseudogene. The CDR3 is made up of 17 amino acids.

This sequence joins TRBV7-3 and TRBJ2-7; 8 bases align to TRBD2. CDR3 length: 13 residues. V lost 3 bases, J lost 7 bases, and 5 bases stayed unmatched. CDR1 and CDR2 (germline): SGHTA, FQGTGA. CDR3 coding DNA: TGTGCCAGCAGCTTTGGACCGGGAGGGGAGCAGTACTTC. Its protein is CASSFGPGGEQYF. Drawing the rest from reference TRBV7-3 and TRBJ2-7, the complete variable domain is GAGVSQTPSNKVTEKGKYVELRCDPISGHTALYWYRQSLGQGPEFLIYFQGTGAADDSGLPNDRFFAVRPEGSVSTLKIQRTERGDSAVYLCASSFGPGGEQYFGPGTRLTVT.

The rearrangement uses TRBV4-1 and TRBJ2-2; possibly TRBD1 for D (5 bases). Germline CDR1 and CDR2: MGHRA and YSYEKL. The CDR3 has 17 amino acids. The germline V and J ends were trimmed by 4 bases and 3 bases, with 18 bases remaining between them. The DNA for the CDR3 is TGCGCCAGCAGCCGAAGATTAATTACAGGTGACACCGGGGAGCTGTTTTTT. Encoded protein: CASSRRLITGDTGELFF.

This chain connects TRBV27 to TRBJ2-7, with 8 bases aligning to TRBD1. With V trimmed by 5 bases and J by 8 bases, 5 bases remained unmatched. Germline CDR1 reads MNHEY; CDR2 reads SMNVEV (reference sequence). The CDR3 contains 12 residues. The CDR3 bases are TGTGCCAGCAGTCTCCGACAGGGGAAGCAGTACTTC. Translation gives CASSLRQGKQYF.

V gene TRBV7-3 combines with J gene TRBJ2-1; D is possibly TRBD1 or TRBD2 (5 bases each). CDR1 is SGHTA, CDR2 FQGTGA, per germline. V shed 2 bases and J shed 4 bases, with 9 bases lying between them. The CDR3 covers 14 residues. CDR3 DNA: TGTGCCAGCAGCTTAGGGGACCTTTACAATGAGCAGTTCTTC. Its translation: CASSLGDLYNEQFF.

This clone was detected once. The genes are TRBV9 and TRBJ2-7, with 8 positions matching TRBD1. The CDR3 extends over 15 amino acids. CDR1 is SGDLS, CDR2 YYNGEE, per germline. The junction had 5 bases not matched to a gene; V was cut back by 0 bases and J by 3 bases. DNA of the CDR3: TGTGCCAGCAGCGTAGGGACAGGGAGACTCTACGAGCAGTACTTC. It yields the protein CASSVGTGRLYEQYF. Looking up the rest from reference TRBV9 and TRBJ2-7 gives the full variable domain: DSGVTQTPKHLITATGQRVTLRCSPRSGDLSVYWYQQSLDQGLQFLIQYYNGEERAKGNILERFSAQQFPDLHSELNLSSLELGDSALYFCASSVGTGRLYEQYFGPGTRLTVT.

This chain links TRBV19 with TRBJ1-5; 7 bases match TRBD1. The germline V gene has CDR1 LNHDA and CDR2 SQIVND (reference sequence). V trimming: 4 bases; J trimming: 9 bases; junction bases outside the gene matches: 6. The CDR3 runs 13 residues. The CDR3 coding sequence is TGTGCCAGTAGTACGGGGACAGCAGGGCCCCAGCATTTT. It specifies CASSTGTAGPQHF.

This clone was recorded once. The gene calls are TRBV18 and TRBJ1-2; D possibly corresponds to TRBD1 (5 bases). The germline gives CDR1 KGHSH, CDR2 LQKENI. This CDR3 has 14 amino acids. V lost 3 bases, J lost 7 bases, and 15 bases lay in between. The CDR3 DNA sequence: TGTGCCAGCTCACCCCCGGGGGTGGGAGGTGGCTACACCTTC. Translation gives CASSPPGVGGGYTF.

The CDR3: CASSQEDLGLAGFPGELFF. The CDR3 DNA reads TGTGCCAGCAGCCAAGAGGATCTAGGACTAGCGGGATTCCCCGGGGAGCTGTTTTTT. The chain has TRBV14 and TRBJ2-2, with TRBD2 matching 12 bases. Germline CDR1 reads SGHDN; CDR2 reads FVKESK. V shed 0 bases, J shed 6 bases, and the junction held 11 bases outside the gene matches. CDR3 length: 19 residues. The full variable domain, with the rest looked up from reference TRBV14 and TRBJ2-2, is EAGVTQFPSHSVIEKGQTVTLRCDPISGHDNLYWYRRVMGKEIKFLLHFVKESKQDESGMPNNRFLAERTGGTYSTLKVQPAELEDSGVYFCASSQEDLGLAGFPGELFFGEGSRLTVL.

Concerning this clone itself: The sample contains more than one DNA sequence encoding this CDR3. The chain carries TRBV18 and TRBJ2-3; D gene unclear. Germline-derived CDR1 and CDR2 are KGHSH and LQKENI. The V and J ends lost 5 bases and 2 bases respectively, with 5 bases between them. The CDR3 extends over 12 amino acids. CDR3 amino acids: CASSRDTDTQYF. CDR3 DNA: TGTGCCAGCTCAAGAGACACAGATACGCAGTATTTT.

The chain uses TRBV4-1 and TRBJ1-5, with D maybe TRBD1 (5 bases). In germline, CDR1 is MGHRA, CDR2 YSYEKL. The V end was cut by 3 bases, the J end by 4 bases, with 22 bases between. There are 18 residues in the CDR3. In nucleotides, the CDR3 is TGCGCCAGCAGCCAGATGGGGGTAGGGAGAAGGGTGAATCAGCCCCAGCATTTT. Translation: CASSQMGVGRRVNQPQHF.

Note on this clone: Distinct nucleotide sequences in the sample also encode this CDR3. This rearrangement joins TRBV7-9 to TRBJ2-5, with a weak D call TRBD1 (5 bases). There are 14 residues in the CDR3. Trimming removed 2 bases from V and 2 bases from J, with 9 bases in between. From germline, CDR1 is SEHNR and CDR2 FQNEAQ (reference sequence). CDR3 protein: CASSLMTVQETQYF. CDR3 coding DNA: TGTGCCAGCAGCTTAATGACAGTTCAAGAGACCCAGTACTTC. Full variable domain (remainder filled in from reference TRBV7-9 and TRBJ2-5): DTGVSQNPRHKITKRGQNVTFRCDPISEHNRLYWYRQTLGQGPEFLTYFQNEAQLEKSRLLSDRFSAERPKGSFSTLEIQRTEQGDSAMYLCASSLMTVQETQYFGPGTRLLVL.